This entry lists 28 T cell receptor beta chains sequenced from one sample in a study of CXCR3-negative and CXCR3-positive naive CD8 T cells. UMI-labeled 5' RACE TRB cDNA libraries were prepared from the cells. From its re-call of the 5' RACE reads, TCRdb lists each CDR3 protein once, without DNA. The sample's table shows some 130,000 distinct CDR3 sequences. The sequencing input was naive CXCR3- CD8+ T cells from blood. Subset indicated: CD45RO-CCR7+CD27+CD95- naive CD8+ T cells lacking CXCR3 (TNR3-). Receptors were obtained from a human donor in good health. Some clones in this sample may be carry-over from other donors' samples.

The CDR3 sequence: CSRAGGSTNEQFF. The V gene is TRBV29-1, the J gene TRBJ2-1; the TCRdb call, TRBD2, lacks DNA for checking. The CDR3 loop spans 13 amino acids. Germline V gene sequence: CDR1 SQVTM, CDR2 ANQGSEA.

The rearrangement uses TRBV7-9 and TRBJ2-3; TCRdb's assignment of TRBD1 cannot be checked, as there is no DNA. The CDR3 loop spans 15 amino acids. Germline CDR1 and CDR2: SEHNR and FQNEAQ (reference sequence). CDR3 amino acids: CASSSSPAPTDTQYF.

The chain recombines TRBV12-3 or TRBV12-4 with TRBJ2-1; TCRdb outputs TRBD2, but without DNA this stays unchecked. The CDR3 runs 16 residues. CDR3 region: CASSLATSGRRYEQFF.

The chain couples TRBV6-4 to TRBJ1-5. The CDR3 runs to 16 residues. Germline V gene sequence: CDR1 MRHNA, CDR2 SNTAGT. The chain's CDR3 is CASSDPGDYSNQPQHF.

The V call is TRBV14, the J call TRBJ2-7; absent DNA, TCRdb's TRBD2 call cannot be checked. CDR3 length equals 15 residues. CDR1 is SGHDN and CDR2 is FVKESK in the germline V gene. The CDR3 spells CASSQSTGIIYEQYF.

The genes are TRBV10-3 and TRBJ2-2. The CDR3 is 14 amino acids. Germline assignment: CDR1 ENHRY and CDR2 SYGVKD. The CDR3 protein is CAISESWGTGELFF.

The chain carries TRBV15 and TRBJ2-7. Germline V lookup: CDR1 LNHNV, CDR2 YYDKDF (reference sequence). This CDR3 region has 12 residues. CDR3 residues: CATSSGSYEQYF.

This rearrangement joins TRBV5-5 to TRBJ2-1. This CDR3 has 14 residues. CDR1 and CDR2 from the germline V gene are SGHKS and YYEKEE (reference sequence). The CDR3 spells CASSLEVFYNEQFF.

The V call is TRBV29-1, the J call TRBJ2-5; TCRdb's assignment of TRBD2 cannot be checked, as there is no DNA. The CDR3 contains 14 residues. Germline-derived CDR1 and CDR2 are SQVTM and ANQGSEA. The CDR3 is CSVDQAGELETQYF.

The CDR3 protein is CSADEAKGTSYNEQFF. The V gene is TRBV20-1, the J gene TRBJ2-1. CDR1 DFQATT and CDR2 SNEGSKA come from the germline V gene (reference sequence). The CDR3 runs to 16 residues.

The chain is built from TRBV7-8 and TRBJ1-1; TCRdb proposes TRBD1, but this gene call is untestable without DNA. Germline-derived CDR1 and CDR2 are SGHVS and FQNEAQ. The CDR3 loop spans 17 amino acids. CDR3 residues: CASSFGRDGPMNTEAFF.

V usage is TRBV4-3 and J usage is TRBJ2-3; TCRdb outputs TRBD2, but without DNA this stays unchecked. The CDR3 runs 18 residues. Germline CDR1 is LGHNA and CDR2 is YSLEER. Here the CDR3 reads CASSQEAGGPWVTDTQYF.

The CDR3 is CSARPAGGFPYEQYF. The chain is built from TRBV20-1 and TRBJ2-7; TCRdb's D gene call, TRBD2, goes unchecked for lack of DNA. The CDR3 totals 15 residues. Per germline, CDR1 DFQATT and CDR2 SNEGSKA (reference sequence).

The chain uses TRBV5-1 and TRBJ2-1. The germline CDR1 and CDR2 sequences are SGHRS and YFSETQ. The CDR3 consists of 17 residues. The CDR3 region is CASSWGAWIGSYNEQFF.

The V call is TRBV3-1, the J call TRBJ2-2; TCRdb lists TRBD1, though no DNA is available to test this call. Germline values: CDR1 LGHDT, CDR2 YNNKEL (reference sequence). The CDR3 is 17 amino acids. CDR3 region: CASSQDRGGANTGELFF.

J is TRBJ2-5 and V is TRBV4-3. CDR1 and CDR2 (germline): LGHNA, YSLEER. The length of the CDR3 is 17 residues. The CDR3 sequence: CASSQDLGGRIQETQYF.

The rearrangement joins TRBV9 to TRBJ2-3. Germline CDR1 and CDR2: SGDLS and YYNGEE. CDR3 length: 15 residues. CDR3 sequence reads: CASSVAVGATDTQYF.

The chain combines TRBV28 with TRBJ2-3; TCRdb's D call, TRBD2, is unchecked because there is no DNA. This CDR3 has 15 residues. Germline V gene data show CDR1 as MDHEN and CDR2 as SYDVKM. The CDR3 reads CASSLLRASPDTQYF.

The J gene is TRBJ2-1, the V gene TRBV28; lacking DNA, the TRBD1 call made by TCRdb goes unchecked. Germline values: CDR1 MDHEN, CDR2 SYDVKM. CDR3 size: 17 residues. CDR3 loop: CASSLGVAGPANNEQFF.

The CDR3 region is CSATGTVGVYNEQFF. The chain couples TRBV29-1 to TRBJ2-1; TCRdb returns TRBD1, unconfirmable since there is no DNA. Germline V gene sequence: CDR1 SQVTM, CDR2 ANQGSEA. This CDR3 contains 15 residues.

The chain joins TRBV7-3 to TRBJ1-5; TCRdb's D call of TRBD1 is untestable without DNA. The CDR3 runs to 17 residues. Germline values: CDR1 SGHTA, CDR2 FQGTGA. The chain's CDR3 is CASSFLSGTGVNQPQHF.

This chain uses TRBV5-6 with TRBJ2-1. The germline V gene has CDR1 SGHDT and CDR2 YYEEEE. This CDR3 is 11 amino acids long. CDR3 sequence: CASNQNNEQFF.

The chain links TRBV7-2 to TRBJ1-1. Germline V gene data show CDR1 as SGHTA and CDR2 as FQGNSA. CDR3 length: 17 amino acids. CDR3 sequence: CASSLGEFGGMNTEAFF.

This chain links TRBV7-2 with TRBJ2-1; TCRdb selects TRBD1, and the lack of DNA leaves this call unchecked. This CDR3 is built from 15 residues. CDR1 and CDR2 from the germline V gene are SGHTA and FQGNSA. Here the CDR3 reads CASSLVGQGLDEQFF. Supplemented by reference TRBV7-2 and TRBJ2-1, the full variable domain reads GAGVSQSPSNKVTEKGKDVELRCDPISGHTALYWYRQSLGQGLEFLIYFQGNSAPDKSGLPSDRFSAERTGGSVSTLTIQRTQQEDSAVYLCASSLVGQGLDEQFFGPGTRLTVL.

V is TRBV9 and J is TRBJ1-6. This CDR3 has 16 residues. Germline loops: CDR1 SGDLS, CDR2 YYNGEE. The CDR3 spells CASSSAIRTGDSPLHF.

The J gene is TRBJ1-2, the V gene TRBV14; TCRdb lists TRBD1, though no DNA is available to test this call. The CDR3 contains 15 residues. Germline CDR1 SGHDN, CDR2 FVKESK. The CDR3 spells CASSPTGPKVYGYTF.

The chain links TRBV6-5 to TRBJ2-7; absent DNA, TCRdb's TRBD1 call cannot be checked. The germline V gene encodes CDR1 MNHEY and CDR2 SVGAGI. The CDR3 loop spans 13 amino acids. The CDR3 spells CASSHRDSYEQYF.

The chain has TRBV4-3 and TRBJ2-7; TCRdb indicates TRBD1, and absent DNA this call remains unverified. The CDR3 length is 16 residues. Per the germline V gene, CDR1 is LGHNA and CDR2 is YSLEER. The CDR3 spells CASSQDRGDTGYEQYF.